Listed below are T cell receptor beta chains from one sample, sequenced in a study of CD8+ T cells in alopecia areata. The assay was immunoSEQ multiplex PCR, and TCRdb's table has in-frame clones only and misses some. The sample consists of 250,000 to 300,000 clones, about three fifths of them appearing once. The sample consisted of CD4+ T cells sorted from blood, taken at week 24, from a patient treated with tofacitinib. The origin of the receptors is a human donor with alopecia areata. The CDR3 runs from the conserved cysteine through the conserved F or W. Each record gives: V gene, clone size, J gene, D gene, CDR3 protein, CDR3 DNA. A D gene is named only where the DNA matches it firmly. Some rows mark clone size as missing; the rest say once, few, many or name a class of expanded clone.

>TRBV14|once|TRBJ1-5|-
CASSQVGGPQPQHF
TGTGCCAGCAGCCAAGTTGGGGGGCCGCAGCCCCAGCATTTT
>TRBV5-1|-|TRBJ1-4|-
CASSPATGRSNEKLFF
TGCGCCAGCAGTCCTGCCACCGGACGGTCGAATGAAAAACTGTTTTTT
>TRBV5-1|-|TRBJ2-1|TRBD1
CASSFAAWGQEHNEQFF
TGCGCCAGCAGCTTTGCGGCTTGGGGACAGGAGCACAATGAGCAGTTCTTC
>TRBV7-9|-|TRBJ2-5|-
CASSPASREWETQYF
TGTGCCAGCAGCCCCGCCTCCAGGGAGTGGGAGACCCAGTACTTC
>TRBV18|few|TRBJ2-7|-
CASSSRQDSYEQYF
TGTGCCAGCTCATCGAGACAGGACTCCTACGAGCAGTACTTC
>TRBV29-1|-|TRBJ1-2|-
CSVVILAPYGYTF
TGCAGCGTTGTAATCCTCGCCCCATATGGCTACACCTTC
>TRBV29-1|-|TRBJ1-2|-
CSVEGRVLHGYTF
TGCAGCGTTGAAGGCAGGGTCCTCCATGGCTACACCTTC
>TRBV5-1|-|TRBJ2-7|TRBD1
CASSPGQGRRQYF
TGCGCCAGCAGCCCTGGACAGGGTCGGAGGCAGTACTTC
>TRBV7-2|-|TRBJ2-2|TRBD1
CASTSRDRLLYGGELFF
TGTGCCAGCACGTCCCGGGACAGACTCCTCTACGGCGGGGAGCTGTTTTTT
>TRBV9|-|TRBJ1-6|-
CASSVRGLTGDSPLHF
TGTGCCAGCAGCGTCAGGGGATTAACAGGCGATTCACCCCTCCACTTT
>TRBV13|-|TRBJ1-6|-
CASSLSPVQPLHF
TGTGCCAGCAGCTTATCTCCAGTACAACCCCTCCACTTT
>TRBV30|-|TRBJ1-5|-
CAWGTATSNQPQHF
TGTGCCTGGGGTACGGCAACTAGCAATCAGCCCCAGCATTTT
>TRBV5-1|-|TRBJ2-1|TRBD1
CASSPGTGGNEQFF
TGCGCCAGCAGCCCCGGGACAGGGGGCAATGAGCAGTTCTTC
>TRBV30|-|TRBJ1-6|-
CAWSDLDNSPLHF
TGTGCCTGGAGTGATCTGGATAATTCACCCCTCCACTTT
>TRBV5-6|-|TRBJ2-6|TRBD1
CASSVIRDRDGLGANVLTF
TGTGCCAGCAGCGTGATCCGGGACAGGGATGGACTTGGGGCCAACGTCCTGACTTTC
>TRBV30|-|TRBJ2-4|-
CAWSPPRAGLAKNIQYF
TGTGCCTGGAGTCCCCCTAGGGCGGGCCTAGCCAAAAACATTCAGTACTTC
>TRBV6-1|-|TRBJ1-1|-
CASRTDGLNTEAFF
TGTGCCAGCAGAACCGACGGCTTGAACACTGAAGCTTTCTTT
>TRBV28|-|TRBJ1-2|-
CASSSSGNGYTF
TGTGCCAGCAGTTCATCGGGGAATGGCTACACCTTC
>TRBV29-1|-|TRBJ1-5|-
CSAQAGVNQPQHF
TGCAGCGCCCAGGCAGGGGTGAATCAGCCCCAGCATTTT
>TRBV30|-|TRBJ2-5|-
CAWSVKQGQETQYF
TGTGCCTGGAGTGTTAAACAGGGACAAGAGACCCAGTACTTC
>TRBV4-2|-|TRBJ2-4|-
CASSQVGAGLAKNIQYF
TGTGCCAGCAGCCAAGTTGGGGCCGGGTTAGCCAAAAACATTCAGTACTTC
>TRBV19|few|TRBJ1-1|-
CASRVPGSGTEAFF
TGTGCCAGTAGGGTCCCAGGGTCGGGCACTGAAGCTTTCTTT